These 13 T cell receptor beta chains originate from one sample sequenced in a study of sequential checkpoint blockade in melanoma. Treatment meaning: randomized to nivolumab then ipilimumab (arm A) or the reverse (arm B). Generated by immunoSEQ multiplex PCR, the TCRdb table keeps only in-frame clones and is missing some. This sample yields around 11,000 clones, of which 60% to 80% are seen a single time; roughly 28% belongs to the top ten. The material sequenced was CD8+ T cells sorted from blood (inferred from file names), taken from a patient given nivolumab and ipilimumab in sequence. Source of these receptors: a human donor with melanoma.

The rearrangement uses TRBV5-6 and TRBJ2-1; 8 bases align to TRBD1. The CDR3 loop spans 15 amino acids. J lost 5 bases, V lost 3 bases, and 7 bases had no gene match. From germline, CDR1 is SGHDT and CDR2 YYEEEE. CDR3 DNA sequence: TGTGCCAGCAGCTGGGCCGGGACAGGACACAATGAGCAGTTCTTC. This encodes CASSWAGTGHNEQFF.

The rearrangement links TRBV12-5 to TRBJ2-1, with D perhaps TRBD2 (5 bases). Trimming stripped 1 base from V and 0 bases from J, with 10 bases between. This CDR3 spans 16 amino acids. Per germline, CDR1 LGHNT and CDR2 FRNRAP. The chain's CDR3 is CASGLAVAGSYNEQFF. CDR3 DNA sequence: TGTGCTAGTGGTTTGGCGGTGGCGGGCTCCTACAATGAGCAGTTCTTC.

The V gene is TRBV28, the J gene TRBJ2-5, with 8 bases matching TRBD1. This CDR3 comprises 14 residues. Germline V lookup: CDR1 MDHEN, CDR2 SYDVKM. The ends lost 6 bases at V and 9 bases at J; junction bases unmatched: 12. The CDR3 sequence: CASSLRGPGVSQYF. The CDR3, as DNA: TGTGCCAGCAGCCTCAGGGGGCCCGGGGTTTCCCAGTACTTC.

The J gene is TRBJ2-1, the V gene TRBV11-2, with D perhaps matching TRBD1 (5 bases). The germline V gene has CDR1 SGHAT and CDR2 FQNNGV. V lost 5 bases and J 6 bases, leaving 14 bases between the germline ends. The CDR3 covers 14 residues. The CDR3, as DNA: TGTGCCAGCAGCCCAACCGCTCAGGGCAATGAGCAGTTCTTC. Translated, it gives CASSPTAQGNEQFF.

The CDR3 spells CSSELQNYNEQFF. The CDR3 DNA follows: TGCAGCAGCGAACTCCAAAATTACAATGAGCAGTTCTTC. The chain couples TRBV29-1 to TRBJ2-1, with D unclear. In germline, CDR1 is SQVTM, CDR2 ANQGSEA. V lost 8 bases to trimming and J lost 4 bases, with 15 bases between them. The CDR3 runs 13 residues.

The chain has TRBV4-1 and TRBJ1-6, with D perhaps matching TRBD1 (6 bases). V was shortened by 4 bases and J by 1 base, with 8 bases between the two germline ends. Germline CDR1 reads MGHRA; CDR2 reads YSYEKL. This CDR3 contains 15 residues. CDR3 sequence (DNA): TGCGCCAGCAGCCTCCAGGGGTCCTATAATTCACCCCTCCACTTT. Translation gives CASSLQGSYNSPLHF.

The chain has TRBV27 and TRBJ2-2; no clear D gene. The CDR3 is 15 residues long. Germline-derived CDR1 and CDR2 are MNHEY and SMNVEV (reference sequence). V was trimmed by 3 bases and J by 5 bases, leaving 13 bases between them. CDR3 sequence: CASSFLARLTGELFF. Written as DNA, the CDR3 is TGTGCCAGCAGTTTTCTCGCGCGCCTTACCGGGGAGCTGTTTTTT.

This chain's CDR3 is CASSVVEGGGYTF. CDR3 coding DNA: TGTGCCAGCAGCGTAGTCGAGGGAGGCGGCTACACCTTC. V usage is TRBV9 and J usage is TRBJ1-2; no clear D gene. Trimming stripped 0 bases from V and 8 bases from J, with 11 bases between. Germline V gene sequence: CDR1 SGDLS, CDR2 YYNGEE. The CDR3 totals 13 residues.

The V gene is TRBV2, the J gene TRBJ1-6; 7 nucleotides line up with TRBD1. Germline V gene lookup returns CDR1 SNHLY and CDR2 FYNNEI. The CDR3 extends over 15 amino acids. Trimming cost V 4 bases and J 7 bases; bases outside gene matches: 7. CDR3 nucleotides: TGTGCCAGCAGTGGCGTCGAGGGGGCCAATTCACCCCTCCACTTT. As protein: CASSGVEGANSPLHF.

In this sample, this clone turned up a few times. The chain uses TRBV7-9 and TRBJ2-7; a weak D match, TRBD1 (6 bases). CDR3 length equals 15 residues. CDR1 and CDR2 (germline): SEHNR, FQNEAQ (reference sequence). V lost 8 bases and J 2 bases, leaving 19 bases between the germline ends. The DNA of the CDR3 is TGTGCCAGCGCTACTCCGCCGGGACACACCTACGAGCAGTACTTC. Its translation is CASATPPGHTYEQYF.

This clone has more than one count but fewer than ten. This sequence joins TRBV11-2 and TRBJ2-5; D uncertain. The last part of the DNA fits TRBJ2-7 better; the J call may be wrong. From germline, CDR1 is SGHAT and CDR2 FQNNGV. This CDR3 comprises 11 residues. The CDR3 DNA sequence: TGTGCCAGCAGCTTCCTCTACGAGCAGTACTTC. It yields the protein CASSFLYEQYF.

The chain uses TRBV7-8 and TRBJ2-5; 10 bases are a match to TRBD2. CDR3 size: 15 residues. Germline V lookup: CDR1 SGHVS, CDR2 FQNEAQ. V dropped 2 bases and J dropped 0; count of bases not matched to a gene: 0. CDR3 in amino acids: CASSLTSGDQETQYF. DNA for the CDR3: TGTGCCAGCAGCTTAACTAGCGGGGACCAAGAGACCCAGTACTTC.

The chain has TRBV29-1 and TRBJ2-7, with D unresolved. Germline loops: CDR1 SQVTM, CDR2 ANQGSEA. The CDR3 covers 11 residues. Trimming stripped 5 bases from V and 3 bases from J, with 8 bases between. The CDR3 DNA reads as TGCAGCGTTTTTGTCAGCTACGAGCAGTACTTC. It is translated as CSVFVSYEQYF.